Listed below are T cell receptor beta chains from one sample, sequenced in a study of persistence of HIV-infected CD4 T cells. These receptors' antigens are unknown. This table comes from immunoSEQ multiplex PCR, and its TCRdb copy is limited to in-frame clones, with some not included. Among 30,000 to 35,000 clones listed, 82% were seen once. Sample: CD4+ T cells sorted from PBMCs after roughly 18-hour stimulation, taken from a patient who received antiretroviral therapy. The receptors stem from an adult woman with HIV who was CMV-seropositive. The CDR3 runs from the conserved cysteine through the conserved F or W. D genes are given only for firm matches. The listing skips clone size in some rows; elsewhere it reads once, few, many or a size class.

j_call v_call d_call clone_size cdr3_aa cdr3_nt
TRBJ2-5 TRBV7-8 NA NA CASSSPQTQYF TGTGCCAGCAGCTCTCCGCAGACCCAGTACTTC
TRBJ1-2 TRBV5-1 TRBD1 NA CASSLGQIYGYTF TGCGCCAGCAGCCTGGGACAGATCTATGGCTACACCTTC
TRBJ1-1 TRBV5-5 NA NA CASSLGVGPRGGTEAFF TGTGCCAGCAGCTTGGGGGTCGGCCCCCGGGGAGGCACTGAAGCTTTCTTT
TRBJ2-7 TRBV5-1 NA few CASSFSTVTYEQYF TGCGCCAGCAGTTTCTCGACAGTGACCTACGAGCAGTACTTC
TRBJ1-5 TRBV30 TRBD1 NA CAWTRDRVNQPQHF TGTGCCTGGACCCGGGACAGGGTAAATCAGCCCCAGCATTTT
TRBJ2-7 TRBV4-1 TRBD2 NA CASSKGLAVSYEQYF TGCGCCAGCAGCAAGGGACTAGCGGTATCCTACGAGCAGTACTTC
TRBJ1-5 TRBV28 TRBD1 NA CASSLLGGHQPQHF TGTGCCAGCAGTTTATTAGGGGGCCATCAGCCCCAGCATTTT
TRBJ1-5 TRBV7-2 NA NA CASSRDRQFNQPQHF TGTGCCAGCAGTCGGGACCGACAATTCAATCAGCCCCAGCATTTT
TRBJ2-2 TRBV19 TRBD1 NA CASSLRGTARPAELFF TGTGCCAGTAGCCTAAGGGGGACAGCCCGACCCGCGGAGCTGTTTTTT
TRBJ2-7 TRBV6-5 TRBD2 NA CASQGTSGSHEQYF TGTGCCAGCCAGGGGACTAGCGGGAGTCACGAGCAGTACTTC
TRBJ1-6 TRBV7-9 TRBD1 NA CASSSTWGQGGSPLHF TGTGCCAGCAGCTCCACCTGGGGACAGGGGGGATCACCCCTCCACTTT
TRBJ2-7 TRBV5-1 TRBD1 NA CASSLDGQGAYEQYF TGCGCCAGCAGCTTGGATGGACAGGGAGCCTACGAGCAGTACTTC
TRBJ2-5 TRBV10-1 TRBD1 NA CASRGGTGGRETQYF TGCGCCAGCAGGGGAGGGACAGGGGGCAGGGAGACCCAGTACTTC
TRBJ1-1 TRBV19 TRBD1 NA CASQDRGSMNTEAFF TGTGCCAGTCAGGACAGGGGCTCTATGAACACTGAAGCTTTCTTT